Following are 6 T cell receptor beta chains from one sample sequenced in a study of siplizumab effects on memory and regulatory T cells. Libraries were prepared by immunoSEQ multiplex PCR; TCRdb keeps only in-frame clonotypes and omits some of them. Among some 64,000 clones listed, 79% were seen once. The sample taken for sequencing was memory CD4+ T cells sorted from blood. All receptors derive from a human donor in good health.

The V gene is TRBV28, the J gene TRBJ2-7; 7 nucleotides agree with TRBD2. The germline CDR1 and CDR2 sequences are MDHEN and SYDVKM. The V and J ends lost 8 bases and 3 bases, in that order; junction bases with no gene match: 7. The CDR3 runs to 13 residues. In DNA form, the CDR3 reads TGTGCCAGCTGGAGCGGGGTTGTCTACGAGCAGTACTTC. Protein product: CASWSGVVYEQYF.

This clone was seen more than once but under ten times. The rearrangement links TRBV5-1 to TRBJ2-7; D might be TRBD2 (6 bases). Germline V gene lookup returns CDR1 SGHRS and CDR2 YFSETQ. Trimming cost V 1 base and J 3 bases, with 14 bases left between them. The CDR3 has 15 residues. The CDR3 protein is CASSLWGGANYEQYF. CDR3 DNA sequence: TGCGCCAGCAGCTTGTGGGGCGGGGCGAACTACGAGCAGTACTTC.

This rearrangement joins TRBV6-4 to TRBJ2-7; TRBD1 matches 10 bases. CDR1 is MRHNA, CDR2 SNTAGT, per germline. The CDR3 runs 14 residues. The junction had 5 bases not matched to a gene; V was cut back by 6 bases and J by 3 bases. The CDR3 DNA is TGTGCCAGCAGACACTGGGACAGGGGCTACGAGCAGTACTTC. The encoded protein is CASRHWDRGYEQYF.

The chain uses TRBV7-2 and TRBJ2-7; D gene uncertain. The CDR3 has 15 residues. The V gene's germline CDR1 is SGHTA and CDR2 FQGNSA. The germline V and J ends were trimmed by 5 bases and 1 base, with 15 bases remaining between them. The CDR3 is CASSLFMASSYEQYF. The CDR3, as DNA: TGTGCCAGCAGCCTATTTATGGCGTCTTCCTACGAGCAGTACTTC.

On this clone: The junction and the germline gene differ at one end; a read error may be behind it. The V gene is TRBV4-1, the J gene TRBJ2-7; TRBD2 matches at 11 bases. CDR1 and CDR2 from the germline V gene are MGHRA and YSYEKL. This CDR3 region has 15 residues. The chain's CDR3 is CASSQPTSGVYEQCF. For the CDR3, the DNA is TGCGCCAGCAGCCAACCGACTAGCGGGGTCTACGAGCAGTGCTTC.

This clone was seen more than once but under ten times. The rearrangement links TRBV11-3 to TRBJ1-2; no definite D call. The CDR3 extends over 10 amino acids. Germline CDR1 SGHNT, CDR2 YENEEA. V gave up 7 bases and J gave up 4 bases, with 4 bases separating them. Here the CDR3 reads CASIPYGYTF. CDR3 in DNA: TGTGCCAGCATTCCCTATGGCTACACCTTC. The whole variable domain, remainder taken from reference TRBV11-3 and TRBJ1-2, is EAGVVQSPRYKIIEKKQPVAFWCNPISGHNTLYWYLQNLGQGPELLIRYENEEAVDDSQLPKDRFSAERLKGVDSTLKIQPAELGDSAVYLCASIPYGYTFGSGTRLTVV.